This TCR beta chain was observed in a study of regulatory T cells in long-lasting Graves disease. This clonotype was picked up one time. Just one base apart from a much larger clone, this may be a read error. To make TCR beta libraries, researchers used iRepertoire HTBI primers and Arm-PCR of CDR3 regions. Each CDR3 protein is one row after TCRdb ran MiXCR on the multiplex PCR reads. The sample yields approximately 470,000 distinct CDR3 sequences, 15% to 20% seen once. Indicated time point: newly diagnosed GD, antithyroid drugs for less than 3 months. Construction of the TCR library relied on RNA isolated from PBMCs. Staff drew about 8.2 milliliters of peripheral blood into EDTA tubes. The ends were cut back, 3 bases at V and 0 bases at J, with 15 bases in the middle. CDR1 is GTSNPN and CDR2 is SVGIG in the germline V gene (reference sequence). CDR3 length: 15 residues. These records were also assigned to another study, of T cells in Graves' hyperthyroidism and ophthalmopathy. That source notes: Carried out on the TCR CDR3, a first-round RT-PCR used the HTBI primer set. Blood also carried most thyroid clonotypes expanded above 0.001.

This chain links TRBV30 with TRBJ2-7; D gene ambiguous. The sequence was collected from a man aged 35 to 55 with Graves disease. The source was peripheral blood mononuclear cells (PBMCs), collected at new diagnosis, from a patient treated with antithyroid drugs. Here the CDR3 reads CAWRAGSCNSYEQYF. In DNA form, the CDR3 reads TGTGCCTGGAGGGCAGGCTCCTGTAACTCCTACGAGCAGTACTTC.